The 30 T cell receptor beta chains given below trace back to one sample, sequenced in a study of blood T cell repertoires in COVID-19. Clones were sequenced by immunoSEQ multiplex PCR, and TCRdb holds only the in-frame ones, with some missing. The table has more than 300,000 clones, about nine tenths seen once. Sequenced sample: peripheral blood. These receptors came from a woman between 65 and 79 years old with COVID-19, enrolled during active disease.

The J gene is TRBJ1-1, the V gene TRBV9; TRBD1 matches at 7 bases. V was clipped by 2 bases and J by 2 bases; unmatched bases: 9. The CDR3 runs to 16 residues. The germline CDR1 and CDR2 sequences are SGDLS and YYNGEE. The DNA of the CDR3 is TGTGCCAGCAGCGTGAACAACAGGGGTCCTAACACTGAAGCTTTCTTT. This gives the protein CASSVNNRGPNTEAFF.

V is TRBV9 and J is TRBJ1-1; D remains ambiguous. V lost 5 bases to trimming and J lost 5 bases, with 16 bases between them. Germline CDR1 SGDLS, CDR2 YYNGEE. The CDR3 totals 14 residues. For the CDR3, the DNA is TGTGCCAGCAGACCCGGGTTTTCGGGGACTGAAGCTTTCTTT. Translation: CASRPGFSGTEAFF.

The chain combines TRBV19 with TRBJ1-1, with 9 nucleotides matching TRBD1. Germline lookup yields CDR1 LNHDA and CDR2 SQIVND (reference sequence). With 7 bases clipped from V and 5 bases from J, the junction kept 11 bases outside the gene matches. There are 15 residues in the CDR3. CDR3 amino acids: CASNANRGRNTEAFF. CDR3 in DNA: TGTGCCAGTAACGCAAACAGGGGGCGTAATACTGAAGCTTTCTTT. Using reference TRBV19 and TRBJ1-1 for the parts outside the CDR3, the full variable domain is DGGITQSPKYLFRKEGQNVTLSCEQNLNHDAMYWYRQDPGQGLRLIYYSQIVNDFQKGDIAEGYSVSREKKESFPLTVTSAQKNPTAFYLCASNANRGRNTEAFFGQGTRLTVV.

The chain links TRBV28 to TRBJ2-7; D may be TRBD2 (7 bases). V was pared by 4 bases and J by 7 bases, with 14 bases between. The CDR3 runs to 13 residues. Germline CDR1 reads MDHEN; CDR2 reads SYDVKM. Here the CDR3 reads CASSWGGLEEQYF. The CDR3, as DNA: TGTGCCAGCAGTTGGGGGGGGCTAGAGGAGCAGTACTTC.

This chain links TRBV24-1 with TRBJ2-1, with 7 bases matching TRBD2. CDR3 length equals 16 residues. Germline CDR1 is KGHDR and CDR2 is SFDVKD. The V gene end was trimmed by 5 bases and the J gene end by 7 bases; junction bases not matched to a gene: 13. The CDR3 nucleotides are TGTGCCACCAGTGTGGGTGAGGGCTGGGGGGGAAATGAGCAGTTCTTC. Translating gives CATSVGEGWGGNEQFF.

As DNA, the CDR3 is TGTGCCAGCAGTGGGGGCGTTAGAGAGGGCTACACCTTC. This codes for CASSGGVREGYTF. The V and J genes are TRBV12-3 or TRBV12-4 and TRBJ1-2; TRBD1 is a possible D gene (6 bases). This CDR3 has 13 residues. The V gene lost 5 bases and the J gene lost 8 bases, with 15 bases spanning the gap.

The V and J genes are TRBV5-4 and TRBJ1-4; 9 nucleotides align to TRBD1. Germline V CDR1 and CDR2: SGHNT, YYREEE (reference sequence). The CDR3 has 16 residues. V was clipped by 4 bases and J by 7 bases; unmatched bases: 11. DNA for the CDR3: TGTGCCAGCAGCAGCCAAGGGACAGGGCGTGGTGAAAAACTGTTTTTT. The encoded protein is CASSSQGTGRGEKLFF.

This clone was recorded once. V and J are TRBV6-6 and TRBJ1-2, with 7 bases fitting TRBD1. Germline V gene sequence: CDR1 MNHNY, CDR2 SVGAGI (reference sequence). J lost 3 bases, V lost 7 bases, and 11 bases had no gene match. This CDR3 spans 15 amino acids. CDR3 in amino acids: CASKDPGTVYYGYTF. In DNA, the CDR3 is TGTGCCAGCAAGGATCCTGGGACAGTCTACTATGGCTACACCTTC.

This chain joins TRBV4-3 and TRBJ2-3; 11 nucleotides line up with TRBD2. Germline V gene lookup returns CDR1 LGHNA and CDR2 YSLEER. The trim removed 6 bases at V and 0 bases at J, leaving 5 bases unmatched. The CDR3 covers 16 residues. In DNA form, the CDR3 reads TGCGCCAGCAGTCTGGGACTAGCGGCTAGCACAGATACGCAGTATTTT. This translates into CASSLGLAASTDTQYF.

The CDR3: CASRGLRGDNSPLHF. CDR3 nucleotide sequence: TGTGCCAGCAGGGGCCTCAGGGGGGATAATTCACCCCTCCACTTT. The chain has TRBV2 and TRBJ1-6; 7 bases line up with TRBD1. The V segment lost 6 bases and the J segment 5 bases; nucleotides outside the gene matches: 7. CDR1 SNHLY and CDR2 FYNNEI come from the germline V gene. CDR3 length: 15 amino acids.

The rearrangement uses TRBV28 and TRBJ1-3, with D possibly matching TRBD1 (6 bases). The germline CDR1 and CDR2 sequences are MDHEN and SYDVKM. There are 14 residues in the CDR3. Deletions cut 6 bases from V and 2 bases from J, with 11 bases between. The CDR3 region has the DNA TGTGCCAGCAGGCCAGGGGTTCCTGGAAACACCATATATTTT. This sequence encodes CASRPGVPGNTIYF.

The genes are TRBV6-5 and TRBJ2-5; D is undetermined. Trimming took 0 bases from V and 2 from J, leaving 7 bases between them. This CDR3 has 14 residues. The germline V gene encodes CDR1 MNHEY and CDR2 SVGAGI. The CDR3 reads CASSYSPQQETQYF. CDR3 bases: TGTGCCAGCAGTTACTCGCCCCAGCAAGAGACCCAGTACTTC.

This rearrangement joins TRBV10-2 to TRBJ2-7; 10 bases fit TRBD2. The CDR3 consists of 20 residues. Germline lookup yields CDR1 WSHSY and CDR2 SAAADI. Losses at the gene ends were 0 bases for V and 5 bases for J; bases not matched to a gene: 19. The CDR3 DNA reads TGCGCCAGCAGTGAGTCGCCCGCCACGACTAAGCGGGGGGGCGTCGACGAGCAGTACTTC. As protein: CASSESPATTKRGGVDEQYF.

V and J are TRBV7-9 and TRBJ1-2, with a weak D call TRBD1 (5 bases). This CDR3 has 13 amino acids. Per the germline V gene, CDR1 is SEHNR and CDR2 is FQNEAQ (reference sequence). V was trimmed by 0 bases and J by 7 bases, leaving 9 bases between them. CDR3 sequence: CASSLAGQGGYTF. In nucleotides, the CDR3 is TGTGCCAGCAGCTTAGCCGGGCAGGGTGGCTACACCTTC.

The chain is built from TRBV7-3 and TRBJ2-3; TRBD2 agrees at 13 bases. Germline loops: CDR1 SGHTA, CDR2 FQGTGA. This CDR3 has 18 amino acids. With 5 bases clipped from V and 7 bases from J, the junction kept 15 bases outside the gene matches. CDR3 residues: CASSLGPTSGGAAYTQYF. DNA for the CDR3: TGTGCCAGCAGCCTTGGCCCCACTAGCGGGGGGGCCGCATATACGCAGTATTTT.

V gene TRBV5-1 combines with J gene TRBJ2-1, with a tentative D call TRBD1 (5 bases). Trimming left V 0 bases short and J 4 bases short, with 14 bases between. Germline V gene lookup returns CDR1 SGHRS and CDR2 YFSETQ. The length of the CDR3 is 16 residues. CDR3 sequence: CASSLDATGWYNEQFF. CDR3 nucleotides: TGCGCCAGCAGCTTGGACGCCACAGGTTGGTACAATGAGCAGTTCTTC.

The V call is TRBV11-2, the J call TRBJ1-3; D is ambiguous. This CDR3 region has 15 residues. Germline-derived CDR1 and CDR2 are SGHAT and FQNNGV. V was pared by 4 bases and J by 4 bases, with 14 bases between. CDR3 region: CASSSFREQGNTIYF. The CDR3, as DNA: TGTGCCAGCAGCTCATTCCGGGAACAAGGAAACACCATATATTTT.

This chain uses TRBV7-3 with TRBJ2-1, with D possibly TRBD1 on 6 matching bases. The CDR3 runs to 17 residues. Looked up from germline, CDR1 is SGHTA and CDR2 is FQGTGA. Trimming stripped 5 bases from V and 4 bases from J, with 21 bases between. The CDR3 region is CASSPHWALGGYNEQFF. CDR3 sequence (DNA): TGTGCCAGCAGCCCCCACTGGGCCCTAGGGGGTTACAATGAGCAGTTCTTC.

Only a few counts were recorded for this clone. The V and J genes are TRBV6-5 and TRBJ1-1; weak D call: TRBD1 (5 bases). The CDR3 sequence is 13 residues long. Trimming shortened V by 6 bases and J by 1 base, and 9 bases separated the two germline ends. Germline loops: CDR1 MNHEY, CDR2 SVGAGI. CDR3 residues: CASRVGENTEAFF. The DNA of the CDR3 is TGTGCCAGCAGGGTAGGGGAGAACACTGAAGCTTTCTTT.

This chain joins TRBV19 and TRBJ1-2; D might be TRBD1 (5 bases). The CDR3 sequence is 15 residues long. The germline V gene has CDR1 LNHDA and CDR2 SQIVND (reference sequence). The V end was cut by 1 base, the J end by 0 bases, with 9 bases between. CDR3 region: CASSIVGGPNYGYTF. The CDR3 bases are TGTGCCAGTAGTATAGTCGGGGGACCTAACTATGGCTACACCTTC.

The V call is TRBV5-1, the J call TRBJ2-7; TRBD1 agrees at 9 bases. V dropped 4 bases and J dropped 1; count of bases not matched to a gene: 6. The germline V gene encodes CDR1 SGHRS and CDR2 YFSETQ. This CDR3 is 15 amino acids long. CDR3 DNA: TGCGCCAGCAGCGTTACCGGGACAGGGTCCTACGAGCAGTACTTC. Its protein is CASSVTGTGSYEQYF.

This clone was recorded only once. The V call is TRBV15, the J call TRBJ2-7; 7 nucleotides align to TRBD2. Germline CDR1 and CDR2: LNHNV and YYDKDF (reference sequence). V lost 6 bases and J lost 0; bases outside the gene matches: 2. The length of the CDR3 is 13 residues. The DNA of the CDR3 is TGTGCCACCAGGGGGGGGAGCTCCTACGAGCAGTACTTC. This encodes CATRGGSSYEQYF.

The rearrangement joins TRBV6-5 to TRBJ1-2, with a possible D match to TRBD1 (6 bases). The V gene lost 6 bases and the J gene lost 5 bases, with 16 bases spanning the gap. The CDR3 spans 14 residues. In germline, CDR1 is MNHEY, CDR2 SVGAGI. CDR3 in amino acids: CASRPPEQGYGYTF. The CDR3 coding sequence is TGTGCCAGCAGGCCCCCCGAACAGGGATATGGCTACACCTTC.

The genes are TRBV7-2 and TRBJ1-4, with 7 bases that match TRBD1. CDR3 length: 14 residues. Trimming took 5 bases from V and 7 from J; bases not matched to a gene: 7. Looked up from germline, CDR1 is SGHTA and CDR2 is FQGNSA. In DNA, the CDR3 is TGTGCCAGCAGCAAAGACAGGGACGGTGAAAAACTGTTTTTT. This encodes CASSKDRDGEKLFF.

This clone appeared once. This rearrangement joins TRBV7-6 to TRBJ2-7; D uncertain. Germline V gene lookup returns CDR1 SGHVS and CDR2 FNYEAQ. Trimming pared 2 bases from V and 10 bases from J, leaving 15 bases between. The CDR3 length is 13 residues. CDR3 region: CASSLTVWADQYF. As DNA, the CDR3 is TGTGCCAGCAGCTTAACGGTCTGGGCAGATCAGTACTTC.

The CDR3 sequence is CASSRDSHNEQFF. In DNA, the CDR3 is TGTGCCAGCAGCCGAGACAGTCACAATGAGCAGTTCTTC. V gene TRBV7-3 combines with J gene TRBJ2-1; D may be TRBD1 (5 bases). Germline assignment: CDR1 SGHTA and CDR2 FQGTGA. Between the trimmed V and J ends, which lost 5 bases and 5 bases, there was a span of 10 bases. The CDR3 covers 13 residues. The variable domain in full, completed from reference TRBV7-3 and TRBJ2-1, reads GAGVSQTPSNKVTEKGKYVELRCDPISGHTALYWYRQSLGQGPEFLIYFQGTGAADDSGLPNDRFFAVRPEGSVSTLKIQRTERGDSAVYLCASSRDSHNEQFFGPGTRLTVL.

The rearrangement uses TRBV12-5 and TRBJ1-1, with D unclear. V was clipped by 1 base and J by 4 bases, with 19 bases between them. This CDR3 contains 17 residues. Germline lookup yields CDR1 LGHNT and CDR2 FRNRAP. This CDR3 is CASGLAGTVFSSTEAFF. CDR3 coding DNA: TGTGCTAGTGGTTTGGCAGGTACCGTTTTCTCGAGCACTGAAGCTTTCTTT.

As regards this clone: The sample has other DNA sequences that encode this CDR3 too. This chain joins TRBV29-1 and TRBJ1-2, with 7 bases matching TRBD1. Germline V lookup: CDR1 SQVTM, CDR2 ANQGSEA. The CDR3 is 10 amino acids. V lost 4 bases, J lost 7 bases, and 0 bases stayed unmatched. In DNA form, the CDR3 reads TGCAGCGTTGCAGGGGGTGGCTACACCTTC. Protein sequence: CSVAGGGYTF.

Only one count was recorded for this clone. The chain joins TRBV3-1 (or the pseudogene TRBV3-2) to TRBJ2-3; no clear D. The CDR3 covers 18 residues. Germline CDR1 is LGHDT and CDR2 is YNNKEL (reference sequence). With 0 bases removed from V and 2 bases from J, the gap between germline ends came to 18 bases. The CDR3 loop reads CASSQDLTRWPFTDTQYF. The CDR3 coding sequence is TGTGCCAGCAGCCAAGATCTTACGCGGTGGCCCTTCACAGATACGCAGTATTTT.

Only a few counts were recorded for this clone. The chain recombines TRBV19 with TRBJ2-7; TRBD1 might be the D (5 bases). The CDR3 is 14 amino acids. Trimming removed 5 bases from V and 3 bases from J, with 14 bases in between. Per the germline V gene, CDR1 is LNHDA and CDR2 is SQIVND (reference sequence). CDR3 nucleotides: TGTGCCAGTAGTTCCACAGGTACGGTCTACGAGCAGTACTTC. Protein: CASSSTGTVYEQYF.